This T cell receptor (beta chain) was captured by sequencing in a study of blood T cell repertoires in COVID-19. In the study overall: PBMCs, B-cell-depleted T cells, or T cells were the source of the cDNA or gDNA that made up the material.

Profiling relied on immunoSEQ multiplex PCR, and the TCRdb table lists in-frame clones only, not all of them. The sample holds about 160,000 clones, more than 75% seen once. This clone was picked up a small number of times. Enrollees, about 18 to 89 years old, lived in about two dozen US areas. Cohort 3 donors were reported recovered after two negative PCRs, clearance, or symptom resolution. The germline CDR1 and CDR2 sequences are WNHNN and SYGVQD (reference sequence). V was trimmed by 4 bases and J by 6 bases, leaving 16 bases between them. The CDR3 has 15 residues. The rearrangement uses TRBV10-1 and TRBJ2-1; D is perhaps TRBD2 (7 bases). The TCR was taken from a man aged 40-49 years who had recovered from COVID-19. The sample comprised PBMCs or T cells enriched from blood (not recorded which). CDR3 in DNA: TGCGCCAGCAGTGTTGGGACTGGGGGGGCCAATGAGCAGTTCTTC. Translation gives CASSVGTGGANEQFF.